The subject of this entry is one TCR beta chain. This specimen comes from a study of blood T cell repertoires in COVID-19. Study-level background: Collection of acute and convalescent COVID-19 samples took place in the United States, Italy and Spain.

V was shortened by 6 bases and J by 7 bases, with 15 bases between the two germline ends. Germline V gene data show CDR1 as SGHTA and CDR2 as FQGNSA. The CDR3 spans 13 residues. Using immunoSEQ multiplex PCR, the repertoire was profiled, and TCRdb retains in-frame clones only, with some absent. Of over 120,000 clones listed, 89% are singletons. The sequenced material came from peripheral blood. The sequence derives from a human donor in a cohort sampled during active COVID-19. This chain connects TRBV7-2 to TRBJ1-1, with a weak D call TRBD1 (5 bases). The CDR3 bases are TGTGCCAGCAGTTCGACGCCGGGGGGTGAAGCTTTCTTT. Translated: CASSSTPGGEAFF. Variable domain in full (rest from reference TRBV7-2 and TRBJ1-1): GAGVSQSPSNKVTEKGKDVELRCDPISGHTALYWYRQSLGQGLEFLIYFQGNSAPDKSGLPSDRFSAERTGGSVSTLTIQRTQQEDSAVYLCASSSTPGGEAFFGQGTRLTVV.